This record concerns one TCR beta chain sequence. Its antigen remains unidentified. The data were taken from a study of blood T cells in healthy people across ages. The study's findings and limits: Those diversity estimates obtained from one million T cells were thought to be underestimates. Across samples, TCR beta diversity tracked strongly with naive T cell percentage.

The use of a sample-barcoded 5' primer and a J-beta primer mix characterized a second PCR of 7 to 11 cycles. MiXCR, applied by TCRdb to the 5' RACE reads, yields one record per CDR3 protein. The sample contains 710,000 or so distinct CDR3 sequences, roughly 20% of which appear only once. The donors, all healthy, were Caucasians living in Russia, aged roughly 6 to 100. What was sequenced was blood. The receptor comes from a man between 65 and 80 years old in good health.

CDR3 nucleotides: TGTGCCACCAGGGGGCCAGAAGAGACCCAGTACTTC. Its protein product is CATRGPEETQYF. The chain is built from TRBV12-3 or TRBV12-4 and TRBJ2-5; 8 nucleotides line up with TRBD1. Trimming cost V 10 bases and J 3 bases; bases outside gene matches: 4. There are 12 residues in the CDR3.